Listed here is a single T cell receptor beta chain. Its antigen has not been determined. The sample holds no much larger clone one base away, and base qualities are not on file. One collaborating source in Seattle enrolled patients while the patients were actively infected and followed the patients over time throughout the course of disease. Collaborating institutions collected whole blood in K2EDTA tubes following their own protocols. Collaborator samples were shipped for TCRbeta analysis as frozen whole blood, isolated PBMCs, or DNA extracted from either sample type. This record comes from a study of blood T cell repertoires in COVID-19 (dated by TCRdb to about 2020). Looking at the study overall: Samples from collaborators originated in the United States, Italy and Spain and spanned both the acute and convalescent phases of COVID-19. The prospective study material was composed of cDNA or gDNA derived from T cells, B-cell-depleted T cells, or PBMCs. Subjects who had been exposed to COVID-19, were actively infected with it, or had recovered from it provided the deeply sampled blood TCRbeta repertoires that made up the dataset. The repertoires were released in a freely available public database intended as a resource for research on the immune response to SARS-CoV-2. Samples were obtained from the ongoing ImmuneRACE study (first 160 participants) and from over 1,000 subjects provided by 6 global collaborators. The sample metadata nearly always contained a de-identified subject ID, COVID-19 status, age in years and sex. Where available, HLA class I and class II types were taken from metadata supplied by the sample provider and were not determined by assay-based typing. General findings and caveats noted by the study authors: Clinical and demographic metadata were provided uncurated, with the amount varying by source and participant.

Germline trimming amounts to 10 bases on V and 5 bases on J, with 7 as the count of junction bases outside the gene matches. CDR3 length: 15 amino acids, cysteine to phenylalanine. This entry keeps only the CDR3 DNA: 45 bases, framed from base 1. The germline V gene (reference sequence) provides CDR1 LNHDA and CDR2 SQIVND. The immunoSEQ Assay, a bias-controlled multiplex PCR, was used to amplify TCRbeta CDR3 regions from genomic DNA. The authors' analysis ran thus. Within the assay, amplification of reference gene primers was used to estimate how many nucleated cells each sample contained. To quantify the absolute abundance of each unique TCRbeta CDR3 rearrangement, sequence reads were collapsed and filtered. Productive Simpson clonality was computed per sample as the square root of Simpson's diversity index over productive rearrangements. In its TCRdb copy, this immuneACCESS table keeps in-frame sequences only and misses some clones. Where compared with another copy, unresolved V genes explain less than half of these, and the others have no known cause. V, J and clone size reflect that table, while D and trimming were determined from the DNA. The sample records about half a million clones, about 91% of which are singletons. 0.8% to 0.9% of the sample rests with the top ten.

The TCR comes from a man in his late teens or twenties with COVID-19, enrolled during active disease. The receptor chain draws on TRBV19 and TRBJ2-3, with 15 bases aligning to TRBD2. The sequencing sample was made of peripheral blood. The DNA reads TGTGCCACCGGACTAGCGGGAGGGCCGGTAGATACGCAGTATTTT. It translates to CATGLAGGPVDTQYF.